The rows below give T cell receptor beta chains drawn from one sample of a study of human T cells and chemical hapten exposure. TCRdb reanalysed the RACE reads using MiXCR and keeps one entry per CDR3 protein. The table includes about 60,000 distinct CDR3 sequences, about 9.3% detected once. The specimen comprised whole blood, sampled in connection with sensitization to the hapten diphenylcyclopropenone (DPC). These receptors were obtained from a woman aged 40-49 years with alopecia areata. Some clones in this sample may be carry-over from other donors' samples. The CDR3 runs from the conserved cysteine through the conserved F or W. The order of the fields is clone size, V gene, J gene, D gene, CDR3 protein, CDR3 DNA. A D gene is named only where the DNA matches it firmly. Part of the rows lack a size; the others show once, few, many or a class for expanded clones.

few	TRBV7-2	TRBJ2-1	TRBD1	CASSLDRGRYNEQFF	TGTGCCAGCAGCTTAGACAGGGGACGCTACAATGAGCAGTTCTTC
few	TRBV4-1	TRBJ2-1	.	CASSQDPHREEFF	TGCGCCAGCAGCCAAGACCCCCACAGGGAGGAGTTCTTC
few	TRBV9	TRBJ1-3	.	CASSVTSSGNTIYF	TGTGCCAGCAGCGTTACGAGCTCTGGAAACACCATATATTTT
.	TRBV9	TRBJ1-6	TRBD1	CASSRDRATPLHF	TGTGCCAGCAGCAGGGACAGGGCGACACCCCTCCACTTT
.	TRBV20-1	TRBJ2-3	TRBD1	CSANPDRADTQYF	TGCAGTGCTAATCCCGACAGGGCAGATACGCAGTATTTT
.	TRBV7-2	TRBJ2-1	TRBD2	CASSPSGGVYNEQFF	TGTGCCAGCAGCCCGAGCGGGGGGGTCTACAATGAGCAGTTCTTC
.	TRBV28	TRBJ1-2	.	CASSYDSNYGYTF	TGTGCCAGCAGCTACGACAGTAACTATGGCTACACCTTC
many	TRBV18	TRBJ2-7	TRBD1	CASSPEDRGTKLYF	TGTGCCAGCTCACCGGAAGACAGGGGAACTAAGTTGTACTTC
many	TRBV28	TRBJ2-5	.	CASSLLGGPYQETQYF	TGTGCCAGCAGTTTACTAGGGGGGCCGTACCAAGAGACCCAGTACTTC
.	TRBV11-2	TRBJ2-3	.	CASSPGNRVPDTQYF	TGTGCCAGCAGCCCAGGTAACAGGGTGCCAGATACGCAGTATTTT
many	TRBV5-4	TRBJ2-7	TRBD1	CASSTGQGRIYEQYF	TGTGCCAGCAGTACGGGACAGGGCCGAATCTACGAGCAGTACTTC
many	TRBV7-2	TRBJ1-4	.	CASTRDRRGGELFF	TGTGCCAGCACCCGAGATAGGAGGGGCGGGGAACTGTTTTTT
many	TRBV18	TRBJ1-4	TRBD1	CASSPDGQGKLFF	TGTGCCAGCTCACCGGACGGACAGGGCAAACTGTTTTTT
.	TRBV9	TRBJ1-1	.	CASSPRRVTPEAFF	TGTGCCAGCAGCCCCCGCCGAGTGACACCTGAAGCTTTCTTT
.	TRBV18	TRBJ1-4	.	CASSRNEGFNEKLFF	TGTGCCAGCTCACGAAACGAGGGTTTTAATGAAAAACTGTTTTTT
many	TRBV14	TRBJ1-6	.	CASSQAGLRGSPLHF	TGTGCCAGCAGCCAAGCGGGACTCCGGGGGTCACCCCTCCACTTT
few	TRBV19	TRBJ2-2	.	CASSIVGTGELFF	TGTGCCAGTAGTATCGTCGGTACCGGGGAGCTGTTTTTT
.	TRBV5-1	TRBJ2-7	TRBD2	CASSQLAGGHYEQYF	TGCGCCAGCAGCCAACTAGCGGGGGGGCACTACGAGCAGTACTTC
many	TRBV7-9	TRBJ1-3	.	CASSLAPGAPGNTIYF	TGTGCCAGCAGCTTAGCTCCGGGGGCGCCTGGAAACACCATATATTTT
.	TRBV28	TRBJ2-4	TRBD1	CASSQRDRETKNIQYF	TGTGCCAGCAGTCAGCGGGACAGGGAAACCAAAAACATTCAGTACTTC
few	TRBV6-4	TRBJ2-1	.	CASSDSNNEQFF	TGTGCCAGCAGTGACTCGAACAATGAGCAGTTCTTC
many	TRBV5-4	TRBJ2-1	TRBD1	CASSGDSSYNEQFF	TGTGCCAGCAGCGGGGACAGCTCCTACAATGAGCAGTTCTTC
many	TRBV30	TRBJ1-5	.	CAWSPSNHQPQHF	TGTGCCTGGAGTCCCTCGAATCATCAGCCCCAGCATTTT
.	TRBV27	TRBJ2-7	.	CASGGFYEQYF	TGTGCCTCTGGAGGTTTCTACGAGCAGTACTTC
many	TRBV29-1	TRBJ2-2	.	CSVGFGGVGELFF	TGCAGCGTTGGATTCGGGGGTGTCGGGGAGCTGTTTTTT
few	TRBV12-3/TRBV12-4	TRBJ2-1	.	CASLGQMTGALYNEQFF	TGTGCCAGTCTCGGCCAAATGACAGGAGCACTCTACAATGAGCAGTTCTTC
many	TRBV5-8	TRBJ1-6	.	CASSSGGPLNNSPLHF	TGTGCCAGCAGCTCCGGGGGCCCTTTAAATAATTCACCCCTCCACTTT
few	TRBV7-2	TRBJ1-2	.	CASSLSDSLYGYTF	TGTGCCAGCAGCTTATCGGACAGTCTATATGGCTACACCTTC
many	TRBV12-3/TRBV12-4	TRBJ2-1	TRBD2	CASSWGSGGVSYNEQFF	TGTGCCAGCAGTTGGGGTTCGGGGGGGGTCTCCTACAATGAGCAGTTCTTC
.	TRBV20-1	TRBJ2-7	.	CSARADVPAHEQYF	TGCAGTGCTAGAGCAGACGTTCCCGCCCACGAGCAGTACTTC
.	TRBV29-1	TRBJ1-1	TRBD1	CSVWAMTGDTEAFF	TGCAGCGTTTGGGCCATGACAGGGGACACTGAAGCTTTCTTT